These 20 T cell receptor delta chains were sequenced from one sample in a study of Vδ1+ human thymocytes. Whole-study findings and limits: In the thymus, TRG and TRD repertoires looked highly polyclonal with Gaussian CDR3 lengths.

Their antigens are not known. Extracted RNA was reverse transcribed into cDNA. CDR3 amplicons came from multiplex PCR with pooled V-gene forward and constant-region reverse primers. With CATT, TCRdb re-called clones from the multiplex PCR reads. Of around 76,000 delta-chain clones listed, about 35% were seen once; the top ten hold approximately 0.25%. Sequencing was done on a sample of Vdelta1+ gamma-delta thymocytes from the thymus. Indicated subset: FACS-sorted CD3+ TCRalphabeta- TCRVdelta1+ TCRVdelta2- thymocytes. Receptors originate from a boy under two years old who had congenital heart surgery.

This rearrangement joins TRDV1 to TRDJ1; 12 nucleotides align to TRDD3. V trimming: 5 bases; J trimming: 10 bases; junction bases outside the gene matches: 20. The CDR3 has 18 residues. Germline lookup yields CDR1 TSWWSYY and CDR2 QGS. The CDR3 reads CALGLTPTGTLGDTGLIF. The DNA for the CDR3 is TGTGCTCTTGGGCTCACCCCCACGGGGACGCTGGGGGATACGGGACTCATCTTT.

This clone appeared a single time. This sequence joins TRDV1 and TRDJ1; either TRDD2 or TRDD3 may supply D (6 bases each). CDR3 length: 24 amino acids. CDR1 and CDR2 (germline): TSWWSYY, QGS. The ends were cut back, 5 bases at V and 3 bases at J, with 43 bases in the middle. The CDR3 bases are TGTGCTCTTGGGCAACCGAAACGCCGATCCTACCTTAAACTGGGCCGTTTTGGGTCCGATAAACTCATCTTT. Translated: CALGQPKRRSYLKLGRFGSDKLIF.

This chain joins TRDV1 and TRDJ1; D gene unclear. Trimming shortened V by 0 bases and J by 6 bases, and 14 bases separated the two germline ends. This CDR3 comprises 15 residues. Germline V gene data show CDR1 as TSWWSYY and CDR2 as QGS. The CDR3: CALGELNLPTYKLIF. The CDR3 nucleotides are TGTGCTCTTGGGGAACTGAATCTACCGACCTATAAACTCATCTTT.

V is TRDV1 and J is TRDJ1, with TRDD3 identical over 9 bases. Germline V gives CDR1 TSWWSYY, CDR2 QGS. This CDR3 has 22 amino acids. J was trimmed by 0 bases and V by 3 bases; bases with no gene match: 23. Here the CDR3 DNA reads TGTGCTCTTGGGGAGCCGCAGCCTTTTCGTGCTGGGGGATTATTGTACACCGATAAACTCATCTTT. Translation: CALGEPQPFRAGGLLYTDKLIF.

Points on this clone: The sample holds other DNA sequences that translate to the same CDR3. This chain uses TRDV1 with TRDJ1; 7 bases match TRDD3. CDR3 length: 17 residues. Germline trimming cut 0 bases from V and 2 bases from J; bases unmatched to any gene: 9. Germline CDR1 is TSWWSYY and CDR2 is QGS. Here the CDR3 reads CALGELKRLWGTDKLIF. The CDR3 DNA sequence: TGTGCTCTTGGGGAACTCAAGCGACTCTGGGGGACCGATAAACTCATCTTT.

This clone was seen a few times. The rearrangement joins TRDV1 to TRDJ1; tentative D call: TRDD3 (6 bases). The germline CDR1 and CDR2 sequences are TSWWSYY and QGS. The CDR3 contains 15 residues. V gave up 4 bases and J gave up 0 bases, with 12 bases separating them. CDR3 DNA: TGTGCTCTTGGGGTAGGGGATGTTAACACCGATAAACTCATCTTT. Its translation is CALGVGDVNTDKLIF.

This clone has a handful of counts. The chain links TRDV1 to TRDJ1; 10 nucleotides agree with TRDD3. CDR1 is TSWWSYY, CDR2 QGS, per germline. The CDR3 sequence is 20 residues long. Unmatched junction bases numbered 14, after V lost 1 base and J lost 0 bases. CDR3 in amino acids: CALGEPAGLGDSPYTDKLIF. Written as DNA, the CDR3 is TGTGCTCTTGGGGAACCCGCCGGACTGGGGGATTCCCCGTACACCGATAAACTCATCTTT.

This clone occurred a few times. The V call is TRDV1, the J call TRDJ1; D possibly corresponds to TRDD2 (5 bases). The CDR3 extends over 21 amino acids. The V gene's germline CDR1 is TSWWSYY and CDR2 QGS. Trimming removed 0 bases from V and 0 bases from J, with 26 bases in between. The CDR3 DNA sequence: TGTGCTCTTGGGGAACTATGTGGCGCCCCTACCCCGTCCGCGTACACCGATAAACTCATCTTT. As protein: CALGELCGAPTPSAYTDKLIF.

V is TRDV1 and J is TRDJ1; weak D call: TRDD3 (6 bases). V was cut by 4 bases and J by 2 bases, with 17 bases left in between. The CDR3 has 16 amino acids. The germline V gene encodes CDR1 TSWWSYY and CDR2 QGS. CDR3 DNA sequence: TGTGCTCTTGGGGTACCCTGGGGCTGGGATACCGATAAACTCATCTTT. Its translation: CALGVPWGWDTDKLIF.

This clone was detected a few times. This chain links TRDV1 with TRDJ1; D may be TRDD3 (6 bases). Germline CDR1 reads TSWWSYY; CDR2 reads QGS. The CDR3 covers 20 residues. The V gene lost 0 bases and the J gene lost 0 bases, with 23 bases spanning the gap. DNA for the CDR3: TGTGCTCTTGGGGAACTCTCCCACGGTGGGTGGGGGCCGTACACCGATAAACTCATCTTT. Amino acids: CALGELSHGGWGPYTDKLIF.

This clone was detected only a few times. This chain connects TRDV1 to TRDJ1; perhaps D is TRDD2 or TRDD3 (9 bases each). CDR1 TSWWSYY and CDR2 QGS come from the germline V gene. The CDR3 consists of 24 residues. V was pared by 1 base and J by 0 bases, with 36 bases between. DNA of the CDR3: TGTGCTCTTGGGGAACCTCCTTCCTACGTTCTTCCTGGGGGATTTCCCGGGTACACCGATAAACTCATCTTT. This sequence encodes CALGEPPSYVLPGGFPGYTDKLIF.

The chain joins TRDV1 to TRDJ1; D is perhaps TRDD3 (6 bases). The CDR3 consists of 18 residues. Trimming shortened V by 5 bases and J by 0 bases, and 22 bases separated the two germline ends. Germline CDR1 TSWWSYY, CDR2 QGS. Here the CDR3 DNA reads TGTGCTCTTGGGATCTCGGCTGGGGTTGGCCCCCACACCGATAAACTCATCTTT. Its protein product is CALGISAGVGPHTDKLIF.

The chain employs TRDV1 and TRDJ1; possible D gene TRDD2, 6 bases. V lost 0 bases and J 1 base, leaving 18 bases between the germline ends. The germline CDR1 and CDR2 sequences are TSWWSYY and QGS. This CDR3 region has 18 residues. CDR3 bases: TGTGCTCTTGGGGAACTTCCCCTTCCCACTCTTCGCACCGATAAACTCATCTTT. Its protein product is CALGELPLPTLRTDKLIF.

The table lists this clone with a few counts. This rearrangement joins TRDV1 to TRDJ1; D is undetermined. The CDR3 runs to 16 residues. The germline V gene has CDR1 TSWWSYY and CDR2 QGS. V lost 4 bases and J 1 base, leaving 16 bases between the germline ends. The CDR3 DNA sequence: TGTGCTCTTGGGGTTCCGGTGGGCCTGCCCACCGATAAACTCATCTTT. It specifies CALGVPVGLPTDKLIF.

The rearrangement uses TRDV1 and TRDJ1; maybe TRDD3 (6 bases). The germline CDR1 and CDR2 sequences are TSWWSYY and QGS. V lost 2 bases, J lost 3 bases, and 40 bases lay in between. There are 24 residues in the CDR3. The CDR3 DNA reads TGTGCTCTTGGGGAATACCGGGGAATGTCATGGGGATCGATCTGGGGCATGTGGCCCGATAAACTCATCTTT. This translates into CALGEYRGMSWGSIWGMWPDKLIF.

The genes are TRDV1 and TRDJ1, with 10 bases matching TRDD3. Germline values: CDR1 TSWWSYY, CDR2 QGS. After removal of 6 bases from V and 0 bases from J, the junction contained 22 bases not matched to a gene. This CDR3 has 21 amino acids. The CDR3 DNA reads TGTGCTCTTGGCCCCCCCTGGCACCCCCTTACTGGGGGATCGTACACCGATAAACTCATCTTT. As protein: CALGPPWHPLTGGSYTDKLIF.

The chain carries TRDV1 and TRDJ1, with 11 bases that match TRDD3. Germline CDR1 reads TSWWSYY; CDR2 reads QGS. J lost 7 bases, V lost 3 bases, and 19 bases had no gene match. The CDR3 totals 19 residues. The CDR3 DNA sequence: TGTGCTCTTGGGGACCGATTTGGACTGGGGGATAAGGGTAGTGTTAAACTCATCTTT. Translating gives CALGDRFGLGDKGSVKLIF.

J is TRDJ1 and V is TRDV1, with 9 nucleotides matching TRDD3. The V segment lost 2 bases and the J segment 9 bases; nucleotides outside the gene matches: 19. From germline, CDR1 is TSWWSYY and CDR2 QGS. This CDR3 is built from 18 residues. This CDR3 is CALGETSDVVLGIRELIF. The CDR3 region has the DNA TGTGCTCTTGGGGAAACATCCGATGTGGTACTGGGGATACGGGAACTCATCTTT.

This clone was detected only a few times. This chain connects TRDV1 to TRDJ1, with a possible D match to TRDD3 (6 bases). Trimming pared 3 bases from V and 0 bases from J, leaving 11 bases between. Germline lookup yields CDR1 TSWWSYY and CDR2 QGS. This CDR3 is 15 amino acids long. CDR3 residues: CALGEGGGYTDKLIF. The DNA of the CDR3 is TGTGCTCTTGGGGAGGGGGGAGGTTACACCGATAAACTCATCTTT.

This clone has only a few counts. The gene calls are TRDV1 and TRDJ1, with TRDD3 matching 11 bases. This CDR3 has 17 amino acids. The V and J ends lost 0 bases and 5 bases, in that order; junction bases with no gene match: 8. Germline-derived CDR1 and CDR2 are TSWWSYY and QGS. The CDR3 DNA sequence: TGTGCTCTTGGGGAACTACCTCTACTGGGGGATATGGATAAACTCATCTTT. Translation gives CALGELPLLGDMDKLIF.